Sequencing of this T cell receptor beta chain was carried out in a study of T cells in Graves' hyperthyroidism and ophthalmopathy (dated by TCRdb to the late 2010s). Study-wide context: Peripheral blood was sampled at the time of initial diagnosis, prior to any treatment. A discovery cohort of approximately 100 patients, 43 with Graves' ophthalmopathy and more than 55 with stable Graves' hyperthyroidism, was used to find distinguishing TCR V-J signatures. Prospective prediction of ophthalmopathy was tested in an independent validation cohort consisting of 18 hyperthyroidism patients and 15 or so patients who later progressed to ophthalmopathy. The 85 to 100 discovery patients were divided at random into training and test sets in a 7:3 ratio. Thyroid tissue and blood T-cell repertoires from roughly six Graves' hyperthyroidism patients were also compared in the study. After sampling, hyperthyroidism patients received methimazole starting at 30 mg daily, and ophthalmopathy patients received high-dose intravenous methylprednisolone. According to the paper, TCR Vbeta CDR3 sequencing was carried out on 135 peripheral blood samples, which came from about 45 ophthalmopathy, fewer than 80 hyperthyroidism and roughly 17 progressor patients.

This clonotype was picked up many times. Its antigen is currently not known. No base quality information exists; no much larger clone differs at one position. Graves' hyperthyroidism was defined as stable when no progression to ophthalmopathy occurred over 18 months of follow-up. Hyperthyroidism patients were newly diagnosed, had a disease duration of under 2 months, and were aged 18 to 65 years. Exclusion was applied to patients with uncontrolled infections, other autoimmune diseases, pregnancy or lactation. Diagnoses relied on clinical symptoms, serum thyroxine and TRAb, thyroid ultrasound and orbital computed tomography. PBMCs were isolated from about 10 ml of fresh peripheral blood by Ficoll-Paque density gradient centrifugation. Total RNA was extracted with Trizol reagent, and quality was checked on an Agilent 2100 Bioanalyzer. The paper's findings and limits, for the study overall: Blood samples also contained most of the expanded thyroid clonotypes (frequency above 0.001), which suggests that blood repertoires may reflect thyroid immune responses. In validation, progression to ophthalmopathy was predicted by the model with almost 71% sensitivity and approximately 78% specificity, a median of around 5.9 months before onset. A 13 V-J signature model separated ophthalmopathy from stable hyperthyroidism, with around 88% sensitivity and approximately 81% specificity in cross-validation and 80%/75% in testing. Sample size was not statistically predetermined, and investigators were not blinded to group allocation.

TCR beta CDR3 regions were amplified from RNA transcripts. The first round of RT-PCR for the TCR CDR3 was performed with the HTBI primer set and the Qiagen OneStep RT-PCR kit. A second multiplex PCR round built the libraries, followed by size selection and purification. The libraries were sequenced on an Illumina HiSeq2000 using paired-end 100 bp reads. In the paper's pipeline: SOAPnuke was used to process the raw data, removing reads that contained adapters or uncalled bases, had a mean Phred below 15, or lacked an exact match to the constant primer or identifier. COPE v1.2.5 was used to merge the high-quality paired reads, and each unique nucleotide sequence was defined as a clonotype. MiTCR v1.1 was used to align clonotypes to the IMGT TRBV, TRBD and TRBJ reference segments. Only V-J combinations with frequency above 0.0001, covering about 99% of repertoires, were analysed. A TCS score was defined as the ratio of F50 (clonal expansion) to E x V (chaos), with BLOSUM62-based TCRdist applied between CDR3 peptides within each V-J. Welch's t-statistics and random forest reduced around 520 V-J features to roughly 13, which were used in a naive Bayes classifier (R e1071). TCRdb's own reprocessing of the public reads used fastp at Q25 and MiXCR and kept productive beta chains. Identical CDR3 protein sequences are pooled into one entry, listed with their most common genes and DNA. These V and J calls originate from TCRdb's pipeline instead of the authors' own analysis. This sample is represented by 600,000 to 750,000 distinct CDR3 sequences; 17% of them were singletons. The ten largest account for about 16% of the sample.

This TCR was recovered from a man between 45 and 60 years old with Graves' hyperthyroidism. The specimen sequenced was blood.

Here is the DNA: TGCAGTGCGAAAACCCTGAACACTCAAACTTCCTATGGCTACACCTTC. This yields the protein CSAKTLNTQTSYGYTF. Here the chain combines TRBV20-1 and TRBJ1-2, with no confidently assigned D gene. CDR1 and CDR2 are read off the germline V gene (reference sequence) as DFQATT and SNEGSKA. V is pared back by 6 bases and J by 4 bases, with 24 bases lying between the germline termini. Its CDR3 holds 16 amino acids, cysteine through phenylalanine. The sequence is cut down to CDR3 DNA, 48 bases in frame from base 1.